These 23 T cell receptor beta chains originate from one sample sequenced in a study of T cell repertoires in cytomegalovirus infection. TCRdb itself ran the reads through MiXCR, one entry per CDR3 protein. The table has over 250,000 distinct CDR3 sequences, more than 20% seen once; the top ten hold 11% to 15%. What was sequenced was PBMCs. These receptors all stem from a human donor in good health (CMV status not recorded). Some clones in this sample may be carry-over from other donors' samples.

This clonotype was observed many times. The chain joins TRBV19 to TRBJ1-1; possibly TRBD1 for D (5 bases). V was trimmed by 6 bases and J by 8 bases, leaving 19 bases between them. The germline V gene has CDR1 LNHDA and CDR2 SQIVND (reference sequence). The CDR3 runs 14 residues. CDR3 residues: CASRYGTGHWEAFF. In nucleotides, the CDR3 is TGTGCCAGTAGATACGGGACGGGGCATTGGGAAGCTTTCTTT.

This clonotype appeared many times. This chain uses TRBV7-8 with TRBJ2-7, with D possibly called TRBD1 or TRBD2 (5 bases each). The CDR3 has 13 residues. Per germline, CDR1 SGHVS and CDR2 FQNEAQ. V shed 2 bases and J shed 9 bases, with 14 bases lying between them. This CDR3 reads CASSLKGELGQYV. The DNA of the CDR3 is TGTGCCAGCAGCTTAAAAGGGGAGCTCGGGCAGTACGTC.

The CDR3 DNA reads as TGCAGCAGAGCGGGCGGGAGAGGGGAGACCCAGTACTTC. Its translation is CSRAGGRGETQYF. J is TRBJ2-5 and V is TRBV20-1; 7 nucleotides align to TRBD2. Germline lookup yields CDR1 DFQATT and CDR2 SNEGSKA (reference sequence). The CDR3 runs to 13 residues.

This clonotype showed up many times. The V and J genes are TRBV6-1 and TRBJ1-5; TRBD1 matches at 9 bases. The CDR3 spans 14 residues. Germline V lookup: CDR1 MNHNS, CDR2 SASEGT. The junction had 2 bases not matched to a gene; V was cut back by 5 bases and J by 3 bases. This CDR3 is CASSRDRDNQPQHF. The CDR3 nucleotides read TGTGCCAGCAGTCGGGACAGGGACAATCAGCCCCAGCATTTT.

The chain links TRBV12-3 or TRBV12-4 to TRBJ1-5, with D possibly matching TRBD1 (5 bases). The CDR3 totals 15 residues. Trimming shortened V by 4 bases and J by 0 bases, and 10 bases separated the two germline ends. The CDR3 DNA sequence: TGTGCCAGCAGTTATCGACAGTATAGCAATCAGCCCCAGCATTTT. Its translation is CASSYRQYSNQPQHF.

The V gene is TRBV7-2, the J gene TRBJ2-5, with D tentatively TRBD1 (6 bases). Germline-derived CDR1 and CDR2 are SGHTA and FQGNSA. With 6 bases removed from V and 10 bases from J, the gap between germline ends came to 15 bases. There are 12 residues in the CDR3. CDR3 in DNA: TGTGCCAGCAGTACGACAGGACAGAACCAGTACTTC. Translation gives CASSTTGQNQYF.

In this sample, this clonotype turned up a few times. The chain employs TRBV7-9 and TRBJ2-7; 7 nucleotides align to TRBD1. Germline V gene sequence: CDR1 SEHNR, CDR2 FQNEAQ (reference sequence). The CDR3 sequence is 15 residues long. V lost 0 bases to trimming and J lost 3 bases; unmatched junction nucleotides: 5. CDR3 loop: CASSLAGTAVYEQYF. DNA for the CDR3: TGTGCCAGCAGCTTAGCCGGGACAGCAGTCTACGAGCAGTACTTC. Using reference TRBV7-9 and TRBJ2-7 for the parts outside the CDR3, the full variable domain is DTGVSQNPRHKITKRGQNVTFRCDPISEHNRLYWYRQTLGQGPEFLTYFQNEAQLEKSRLLSDRFSAERPKGSFSTLEIQRTEQGDSAMYLCASSLAGTAVYEQYFGPGTRLTVT.

This clonotype appeared many times. CDR3 sequence (DNA): TGTGCCAGCAGCCCGGGACAGCCCTACGAGCAGTACTTC. Amino acids: CASSPGQPYEQYF. The chain is built from TRBV7-2 and TRBJ2-7, with 7 bases fitting TRBD1. The CDR3 totals 13 residues. Unmatched junction bases numbered 3, after V lost 5 bases and J lost 2 bases. Germline V gives CDR1 SGHTA, CDR2 FQGNSA.

This clonotype was recorded at least ten times. The chain is built from TRBV12-3 or TRBV12-4 and TRBJ2-3; D possibly corresponds to TRBD1 (5 bases). Trimming took off 1 base at V and 2 bases at J, with 13 bases between the two ends. The CDR3 covers 16 residues. The CDR3 protein is CASSLGRVGVTDTQYF. CDR3 sequence (DNA): TGTGCCAGCAGTTTAGGCAGGGTAGGAGTCACAGATACGCAGTATTTT.

At least ten counts were recorded for this clonotype. This CDR3 reads CASSLPPPGPLGEQYF. CDR3 DNA sequence: TGTGCCAGCAGCCTACCCCCGCCGGGTCCCCTCGGCGAGCAGTACTTC. V is TRBV28 and J is TRBJ2-7; D gene uncertain. The CDR3 runs 16 residues. CDR1 is MDHEN, CDR2 SYDVKM, per germline. V was shortened by 6 bases and J by 6 bases, with 24 bases between the two germline ends.

The chain employs TRBV7-9 and TRBJ2-7, with a possible D match to TRBD2 (5 bases). Germline V gene data show CDR1 as SEHNR and CDR2 as FQNEAQ (reference sequence). The CDR3 contains 15 residues. Trimming stripped 1 base from V and 2 bases from J, with 12 bases between. CDR3 DNA: TGTGCCAGCAGCTTAGTCTCCGACTATACCTACGAGCAGTACTTC. Its translation is CASSLVSDYTYEQYF. Looking up the rest from reference TRBV7-9 and TRBJ2-7 gives the full variable domain: DTGVSQNPRHKITKRGQNVTFRCDPISEHNRLYWYRQTLGQGPEFLTYFQNEAQLEKSRLLSDRFSAERPKGSFSTLEIQRTEQGDSAMYLCASSLVSDYTYEQYFGPGTRLTVT.

This clonotype was seen only a few times. The chain recombines TRBV7-9 with TRBJ1-2; D not resolved. The CDR3 totals 12 residues. V lost 1 base and J lost 4, with 4 bases in between. Germline V lookup: CDR1 SEHNR, CDR2 FQNEAQ (reference sequence). CDR3 sequence reads: CASSLETYGYTF. CDR3 sequence (DNA): TGTGCCAGCAGCTTAGAGACCTATGGCTACACCTTC.

This clonotype was observed once. The V and J genes are TRBV5-1 and TRBJ1-1; D is ambiguous. The CDR3 has 13 residues. Germline assignment: CDR1 SGHRS and CDR2 YFSETQ. The ends were cut back, 4 bases at V and 4 bases at J, with 11 bases in the middle. This CDR3 reads CASSGPTITEAFF. Here the CDR3 DNA reads TGCGCCAGCAGCGGCCCCACGATCACTGAAGCTTTCTTT.

This rearrangement joins TRBV19 to TRBJ2-1, with D perhaps assigned TRBD1 or TRBD2 (6 bases each). The CDR3 length is 15 residues. The germline V gene encodes CDR1 LNHDA and CDR2 SQIVND (reference sequence). V lost 3 bases and J 4 bases, leaving 13 bases between the germline ends. The CDR3 DNA is TGTGCCAGTAGTATCACTGGGGGGCGGTACAATGAGCAGTTCTTC. Translated: CASSITGGRYNEQFF.

The sample holds a few counts of this clonotype. CDR3 DNA: TGCAGTGCTAGTAGAATAGCGCGGAGGTCGGATACGCAGTATTTT. It specifies CSASRIARRSDTQYF. The chain uses TRBV20-1 and TRBJ2-3, with D tentatively TRBD2 (5 bases). The germline CDR1 and CDR2 sequences are DFQATT and SNEGSKA (reference sequence). V was pared by 3 bases and J by 6 bases, with 19 bases between. This CDR3 has 15 amino acids.

About this clonotype itself: Possible read error: a much larger clone is one base away. Because it lacks the conserved phenylalanine or tryptophan at the end, this CDR3 is likely a read error. V is TRBV7-2 and J is TRBJ2-1, with 7 bases identical to TRBD2. J gave up 10 bases and V 3 bases, and 9 bases lay outside the gene matches. Germline assignment: CDR1 SGHTA and CDR2 FQGNSA. CDR3 length: 14 residues. In nucleotides, the CDR3 is TGTGCCAGCAGCTTCGCCACCTCTAGCGGCGAGCAGTTCGTC. This gives the protein CASSFATSSGEQFV.

This clonotype was seen a handful of times. The rearrangement joins TRBV2 to TRBJ1-2, with D maybe TRBD1 (5 bases). V was trimmed by 0 bases and J by 0 bases, leaving 8 bases between them. This CDR3 comprises 15 residues. Germline V gives CDR1 SNHLY, CDR2 FYNNEI. In DNA, the CDR3 is TGTGCCAGCAGTGAAGCAAAGACAGCTAACTATGGCTACACCTTC. This sequence encodes CASSEAKTANYGYTF.

This clonotype was seen repeatedly, ten times or more. CDR3 bases: TGTGCCAGCAGCTCAAAACTTAGAAGCGCGTTCGGGTTCGATGAGCAGTTCTTC. Translated: CASSSKLRSAFGFDEQFF. The chain uses TRBV7-6 and TRBJ2-1; D remains ambiguous. Trimming shortened V by 4 bases and J by 8 bases, and 27 bases separated the two germline ends. This CDR3 region has 18 residues. Germline V lookup: CDR1 SGHVS, CDR2 FNYEAQ.

This clonotype appeared a few times. This chain connects TRBV24-1 to TRBJ2-7, with D possibly being TRBD1 (6 bases). The CDR3 has 15 amino acids. Germline lookup yields CDR1 KGHDR and CDR2 SFDVKD. The V end was cut by 3 bases, the J end by 2 bases, with 13 bases between. In nucleotides, the CDR3 is TGTGCCACCAGTGATCCAACGGACAGCGCCTACGAGCAGTACTTC. Amino acid sequence: CATSDPTDSAYEQYF.

In its sample, this clonotype was seen many times. This sequence joins TRBV7-2 and TRBJ2-3; D gene uncertain. This CDR3 is built from 14 residues. With 6 bases removed from V and 4 bases from J, the gap between germline ends came to 14 bases. Germline V gives CDR1 SGHTA, CDR2 FQGNSA. The CDR3, as DNA: TGTGCCAGCAGGAAACCCTTTGGGGCAGATACGCAGTATTTT. Its protein product is CASRKPFGADTQYF.

This clonotype showed up just a few times. The chain employs TRBV29-1 and TRBJ2-7; tentative D call: TRBD1 (6 bases). The germline gives CDR1 SQVTM, CDR2 ANQGSEA. The V gene lost 7 bases and the J gene lost 7 bases, with 17 bases spanning the gap. There are 12 residues in the CDR3. The CDR3 reads CSASRQEGEQYF. For the CDR3, the DNA is TGCAGCGCCTCTCGACAGGAAGGAGAGCAGTACTTC.

This clonotype was counted ten times or more. This rearrangement joins TRBV7-8 to TRBJ1-1, with 7 bases identical to TRBD1. CDR3 length: 14 amino acids. Germline CDR1 SGHVS, CDR2 FQNEAQ. Losses at the gene ends were 5 bases for V and 1 base for J; bases not matched to a gene: 4. The CDR3 nucleotides are TGTGCCAGCAGCACCCGGGACAGGAACACTGAAGCTTTCTTT. It yields the protein CASSTRDRNTEAFF.

This clonotype was counted only a few times. The chain couples TRBV6-5 to TRBJ2-1, with D possibly TRBD2 on 6 matching bases. CDR3 length: 16 amino acids. Germline V gene data show CDR1 as MNHEY and CDR2 as SVGAGI. V was trimmed by 0 bases and J by 5 bases, leaving 14 bases between them. CDR3 protein: CASSYSRQRVNNEQFF. For the CDR3, the DNA is TGTGCCAGCAGTTACTCGCGGCAGCGGGTGAACAATGAGCAGTTCTTC.